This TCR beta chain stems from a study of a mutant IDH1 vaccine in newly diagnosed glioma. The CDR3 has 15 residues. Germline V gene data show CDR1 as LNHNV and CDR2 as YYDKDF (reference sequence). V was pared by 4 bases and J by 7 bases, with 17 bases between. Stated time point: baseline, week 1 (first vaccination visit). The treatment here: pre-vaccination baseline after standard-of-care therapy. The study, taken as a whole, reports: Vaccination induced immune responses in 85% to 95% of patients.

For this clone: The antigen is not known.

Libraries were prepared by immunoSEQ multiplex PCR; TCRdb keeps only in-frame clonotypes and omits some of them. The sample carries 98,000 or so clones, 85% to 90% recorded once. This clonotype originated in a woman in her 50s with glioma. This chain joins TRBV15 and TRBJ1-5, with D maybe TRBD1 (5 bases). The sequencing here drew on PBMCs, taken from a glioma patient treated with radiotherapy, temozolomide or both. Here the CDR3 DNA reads TGTGCCACCAGCAAGGGCAGGGACTTCGGGCAGCCCCAGCATTTT. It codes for CATSKGRDFGQPQHF.